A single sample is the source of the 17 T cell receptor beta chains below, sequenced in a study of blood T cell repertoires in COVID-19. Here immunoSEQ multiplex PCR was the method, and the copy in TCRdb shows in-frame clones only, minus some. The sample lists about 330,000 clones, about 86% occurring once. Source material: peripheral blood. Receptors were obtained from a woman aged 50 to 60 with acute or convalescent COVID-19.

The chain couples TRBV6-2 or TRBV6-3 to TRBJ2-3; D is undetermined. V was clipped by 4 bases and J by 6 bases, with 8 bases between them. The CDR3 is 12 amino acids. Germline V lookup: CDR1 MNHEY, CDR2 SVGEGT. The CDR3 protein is CASSLAPDTQYF. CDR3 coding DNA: TGTGCCAGCAGTTTGGCCCCCGATACGCAGTATTTT.

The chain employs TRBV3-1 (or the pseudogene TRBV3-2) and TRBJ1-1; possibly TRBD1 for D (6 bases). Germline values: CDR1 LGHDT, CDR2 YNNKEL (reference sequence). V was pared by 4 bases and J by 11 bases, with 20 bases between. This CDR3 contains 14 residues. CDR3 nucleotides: TGTGCCAGCAGCCTAAACGACTGGCAGGACAGCGCTTTCTTT. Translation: CASSLNDWQDSAFF.

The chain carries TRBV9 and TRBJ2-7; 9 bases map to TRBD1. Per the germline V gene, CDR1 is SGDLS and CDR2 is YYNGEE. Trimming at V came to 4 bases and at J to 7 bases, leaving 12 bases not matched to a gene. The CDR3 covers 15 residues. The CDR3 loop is CASSFLGTGHGEQYF. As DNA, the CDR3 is TGTGCCAGCAGCTTTCTCGGGACAGGGCATGGGGAGCAGTACTTC.

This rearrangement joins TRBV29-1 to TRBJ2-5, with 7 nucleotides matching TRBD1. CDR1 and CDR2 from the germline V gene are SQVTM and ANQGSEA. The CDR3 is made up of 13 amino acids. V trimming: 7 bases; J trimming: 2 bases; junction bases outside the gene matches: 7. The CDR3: CSAQGQSQETQYF. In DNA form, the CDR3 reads TGCAGCGCCCAGGGACAGTCTCAAGAGACCCAGTACTTC.

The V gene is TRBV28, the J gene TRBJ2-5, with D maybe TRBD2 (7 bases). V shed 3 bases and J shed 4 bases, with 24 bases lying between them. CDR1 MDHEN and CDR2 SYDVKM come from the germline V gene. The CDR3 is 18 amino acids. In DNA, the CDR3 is TGTGCCAGCAGTTTGGATATAGAAGGCGGGGGCTGGCGAGAGACCCAGTACTTC. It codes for CASSLDIEGGGWRETQYF.

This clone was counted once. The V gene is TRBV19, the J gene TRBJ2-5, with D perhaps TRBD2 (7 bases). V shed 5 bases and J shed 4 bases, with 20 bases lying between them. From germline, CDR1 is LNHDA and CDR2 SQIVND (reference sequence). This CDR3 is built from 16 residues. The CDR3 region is CASSFSGSRGGETQYF. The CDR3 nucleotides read TGTGCCAGTAGTTTCTCCGGGAGTAGGGGGGGAGAGACCCAGTACTTC. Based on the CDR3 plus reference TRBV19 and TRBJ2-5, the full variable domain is DGGITQSPKYLFRKEGQNVTLSCEQNLNHDAMYWYRQDPGQGLRLIYYSQIVNDFQKGDIAEGYSVSREKKESFPLTVTSAQKNPTAFYLCASSFSGSRGGETQYFGPGTRLLVL.

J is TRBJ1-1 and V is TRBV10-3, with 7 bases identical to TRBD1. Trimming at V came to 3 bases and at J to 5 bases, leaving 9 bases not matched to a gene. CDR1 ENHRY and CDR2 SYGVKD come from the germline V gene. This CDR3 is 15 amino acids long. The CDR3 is CAISEAGGYGTEAFF. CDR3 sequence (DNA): TGTGCCATCAGTGAAGCAGGGGGTTACGGTACTGAAGCTTTCTTT.

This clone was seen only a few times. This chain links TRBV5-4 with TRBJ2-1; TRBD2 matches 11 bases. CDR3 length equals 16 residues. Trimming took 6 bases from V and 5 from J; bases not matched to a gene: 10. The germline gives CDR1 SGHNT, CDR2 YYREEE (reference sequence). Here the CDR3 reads CASTWGGLAADNEQFF. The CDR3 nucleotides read TGTGCCAGCACCTGGGGGGGACTAGCGGCCGACAATGAGCAGTTCTTC.

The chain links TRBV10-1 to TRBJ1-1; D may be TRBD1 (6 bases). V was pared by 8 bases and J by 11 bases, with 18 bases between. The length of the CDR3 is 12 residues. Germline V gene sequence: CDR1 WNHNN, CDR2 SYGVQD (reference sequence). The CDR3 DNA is TGCGCCAGCGCCTCTTGGGGGGGCTCCGCTTTCTTT. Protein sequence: CASASWGGSAFF.

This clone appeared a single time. The CDR3 loop is CASSQAGRGGSGYTF. The CDR3, as DNA: TGCGCCAGCAGCCAAGCTGGGAGGGGTGGGTCTGGCTACACCTTC. The rearrangement joins TRBV4-1 to TRBJ1-2, with D tentatively TRBD1 (5 bases). The CDR3 is made up of 15 amino acids. The ends were cut back, 1 base at V and 7 bases at J, with 16 bases in the middle. The germline V gene has CDR1 MGHRA and CDR2 YSYEKL.

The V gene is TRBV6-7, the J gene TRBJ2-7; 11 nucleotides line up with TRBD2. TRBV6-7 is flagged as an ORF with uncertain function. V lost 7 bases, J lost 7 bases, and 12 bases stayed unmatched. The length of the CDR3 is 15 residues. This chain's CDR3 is CASTPRLAGRGEQYF. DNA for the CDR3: TGTGCCAGCACCCCCCGACTAGCGGGACGGGGTGAGCAGTACTTC.

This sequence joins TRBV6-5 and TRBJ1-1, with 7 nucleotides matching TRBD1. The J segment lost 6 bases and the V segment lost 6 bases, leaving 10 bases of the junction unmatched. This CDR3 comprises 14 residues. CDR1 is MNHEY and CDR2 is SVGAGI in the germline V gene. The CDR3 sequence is CASSRMTGLAEAFF. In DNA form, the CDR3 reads TGTGCCAGCAGCCGAATGACAGGGCTCGCTGAAGCTTTCTTT.

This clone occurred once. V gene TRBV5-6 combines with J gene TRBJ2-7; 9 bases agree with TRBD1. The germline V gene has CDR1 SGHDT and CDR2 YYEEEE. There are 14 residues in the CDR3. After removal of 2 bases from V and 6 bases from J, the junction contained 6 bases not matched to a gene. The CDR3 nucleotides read TGTGCCAGCAGCTTAACAGGGGGCCTTGGCGAGCAGTACTTC. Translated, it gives CASSLTGGLGEQYF.

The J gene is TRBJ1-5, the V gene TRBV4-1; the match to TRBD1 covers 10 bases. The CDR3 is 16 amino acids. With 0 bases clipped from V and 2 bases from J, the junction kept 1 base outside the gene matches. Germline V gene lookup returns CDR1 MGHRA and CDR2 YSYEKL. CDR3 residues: CASSQDGQGGNQPQHF. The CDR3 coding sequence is TGCGCCAGCAGCCAAGATGGACAGGGGGGCAATCAGCCCCAGCATTTT.

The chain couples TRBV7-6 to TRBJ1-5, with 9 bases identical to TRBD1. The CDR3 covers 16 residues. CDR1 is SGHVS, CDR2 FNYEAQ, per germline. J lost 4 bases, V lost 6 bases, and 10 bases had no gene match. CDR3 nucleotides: TGTGCCAGCAGACTTATTACCGGGACAGGGAATCAGCCCCAGCATTTT. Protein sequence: CASRLITGTGNQPQHF.

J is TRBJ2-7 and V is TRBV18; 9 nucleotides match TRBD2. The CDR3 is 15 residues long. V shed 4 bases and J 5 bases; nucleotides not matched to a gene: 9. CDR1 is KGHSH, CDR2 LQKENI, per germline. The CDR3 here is CASSRNSGREDEQYF. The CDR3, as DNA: TGTGCCAGCTCACGGAATAGCGGGAGAGAAGACGAGCAGTACTTC. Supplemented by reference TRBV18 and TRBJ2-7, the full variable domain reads NAGVMQNPRHLVRRRGQEARLRCSPMKGHSHVYWYRQLPEEGLKFMVYLQKENIIDESGMPKERFSAEFPKEGPSILRIQQVVRGDSAAYFCASSRNSGREDEQYFGPGTRLTVT.

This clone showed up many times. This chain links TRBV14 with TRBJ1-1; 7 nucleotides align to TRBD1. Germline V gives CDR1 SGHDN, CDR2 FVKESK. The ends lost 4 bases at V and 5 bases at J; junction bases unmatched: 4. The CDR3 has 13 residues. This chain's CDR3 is CASSLRGLTEAFF. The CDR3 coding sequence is TGTGCCAGCAGCCTAAGGGGGCTGACTGAAGCTTTCTTT.